This note documents a single TCR beta chain sequence. Antigen: not known. The table came from immunoSEQ multiplex PCR; TCRdb's copy has only in-frame clones and leaves some out. The sample contains tens of thousands of clones, roughly 89% of which appear only once. This record comes from a study of OX40 agonist ivuxolimab in advanced cancers. Study-level background: With a range of about 23 to 85, age averaged roughly 60 years, and roughly 80% were male. Patients with prior anti-PD-1, anti-PD-L1 or anti-CTLA-4 therapy were eligible; about 41% had some.

Findings and caveats of the study: At 0.1 to 3.0 mg/kg and by week 6, clonal expansion occurred in CD4+ and CD8+ blood T cells.

Blood draws occurred at baseline, cycle 4 day 1, and cycle 7 day 1. Sample: CD4+ or CD8+ T cells sorted from blood, taken in a trial of the OX40 agonist ivuxolimab. The receptor was derived from an adult with an advanced solid tumor such as melanoma, head and neck, liver or kidney cancer.

CDR3 in amino acids: CASSLALVGTGANVLTF. In nucleotides, the CDR3 is TGTGCCAGCAGCTTAGCGCTGGTGGGAACAGGGGCCAACGTCCTGACTTTC. The chain is built from TRBV7-2 and TRBJ2-6; D gene unclear. The ends were cut back, 0 bases at V and 4 bases at J, with 13 bases in the middle. The CDR3 has 17 amino acids. Germline V CDR1 and CDR2: SGHTA, FQGNSA.